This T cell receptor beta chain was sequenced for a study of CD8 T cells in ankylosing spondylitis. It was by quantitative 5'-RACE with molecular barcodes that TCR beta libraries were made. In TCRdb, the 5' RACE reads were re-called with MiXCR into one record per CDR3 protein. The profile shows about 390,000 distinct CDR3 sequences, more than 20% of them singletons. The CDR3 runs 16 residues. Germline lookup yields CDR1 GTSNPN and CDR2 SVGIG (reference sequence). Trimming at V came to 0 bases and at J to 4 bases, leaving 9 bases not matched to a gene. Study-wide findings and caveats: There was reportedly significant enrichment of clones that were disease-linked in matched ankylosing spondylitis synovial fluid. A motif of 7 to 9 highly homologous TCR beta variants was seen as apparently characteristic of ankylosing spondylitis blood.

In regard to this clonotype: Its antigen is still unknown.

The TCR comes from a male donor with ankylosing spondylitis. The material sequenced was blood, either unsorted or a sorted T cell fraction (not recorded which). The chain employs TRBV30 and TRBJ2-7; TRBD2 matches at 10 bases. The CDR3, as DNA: TGTGCCTGGAGTGTCGGGAGCGGGAGGGCTTTTTACGAGCAGTACTTC. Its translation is CAWSVGSGRAFYEQYF.